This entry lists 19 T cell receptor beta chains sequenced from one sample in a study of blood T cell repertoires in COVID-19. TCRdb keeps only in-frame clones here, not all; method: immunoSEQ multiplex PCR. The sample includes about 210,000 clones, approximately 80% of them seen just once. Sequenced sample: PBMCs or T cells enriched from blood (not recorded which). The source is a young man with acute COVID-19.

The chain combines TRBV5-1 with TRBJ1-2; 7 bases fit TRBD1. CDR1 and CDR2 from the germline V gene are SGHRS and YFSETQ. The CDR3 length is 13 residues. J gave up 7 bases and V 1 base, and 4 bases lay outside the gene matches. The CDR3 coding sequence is TGCGCCAGCAGCTTGACAGGGGATGGTGGCTACACCTTC. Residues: CASSLTGDGGYTF.

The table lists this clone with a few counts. CDR3 nucleotide sequence: TGTGCCAGCAGCTCGGGGACAGGTCGTAGCAATCAGCCCCAGCATTTT. It yields the protein CASSSGTGRSNQPQHF. V and J are TRBV27 and TRBJ1-5, with 8 bases matching TRBD1. The germline gives CDR1 MNHEY, CDR2 SMNVEV (reference sequence). There are 16 residues in the CDR3. The V gene end was trimmed by 6 bases and the J gene end by 0 bases; junction bases not matched to a gene: 7.

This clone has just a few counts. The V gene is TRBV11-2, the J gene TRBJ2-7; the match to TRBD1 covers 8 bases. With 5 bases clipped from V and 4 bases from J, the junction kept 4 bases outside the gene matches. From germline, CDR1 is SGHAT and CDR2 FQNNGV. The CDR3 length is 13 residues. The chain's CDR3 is CASSRDRLYEQYF. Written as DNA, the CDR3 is TGTGCCAGCAGCCGGGACAGGCTATACGAGCAGTACTTC.

The CDR3 sequence: CASSLELTGLSYEQYF. Written as DNA, the CDR3 is TGTGCCAGCAGCTTAGAGCTGACAGGATTATCCTACGAGCAGTACTTC. The chain joins TRBV7-9 to TRBJ2-7, with D maybe TRBD1 (6 bases). Trimming shortened V by 1 base and J by 1 base, and 14 bases separated the two germline ends. In germline, CDR1 is SEHNR, CDR2 FQNEAQ (reference sequence). The CDR3 consists of 16 residues.

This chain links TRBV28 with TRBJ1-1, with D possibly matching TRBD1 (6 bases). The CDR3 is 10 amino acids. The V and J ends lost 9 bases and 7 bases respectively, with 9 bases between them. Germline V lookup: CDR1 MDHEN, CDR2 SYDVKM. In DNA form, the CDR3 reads TGTGCCAGTAGGGACATTGAAGCTTTCTTT. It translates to CASRDIEAFF.

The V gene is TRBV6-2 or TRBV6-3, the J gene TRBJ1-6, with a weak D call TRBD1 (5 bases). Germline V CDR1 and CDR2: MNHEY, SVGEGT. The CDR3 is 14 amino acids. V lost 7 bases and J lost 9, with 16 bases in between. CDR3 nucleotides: TGTGCCAGCACCCCAGGGCGGGAGGGTTCACCCCTCCACTTT. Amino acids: CASTPGREGSPLHF.

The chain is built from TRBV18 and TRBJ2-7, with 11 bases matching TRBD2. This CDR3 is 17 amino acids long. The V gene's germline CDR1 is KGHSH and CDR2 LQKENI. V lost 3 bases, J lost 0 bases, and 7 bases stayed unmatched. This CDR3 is CASSPTSGGRFSYEQYF. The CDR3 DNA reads TGTGCCAGCTCACCTACTAGCGGGGGCCGATTCTCCTACGAGCAGTACTTC. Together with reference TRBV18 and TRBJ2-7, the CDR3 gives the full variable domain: NAGVMQNPRHLVRRRGQEARLRCSPMKGHSHVYWYRQLPEEGLKFMVYLQKENIIDESGMPKERFSAEFPKEGPSILRIQQVVRGDSAAYFCASSPTSGGRFSYEQYFGPGTRLTVT.

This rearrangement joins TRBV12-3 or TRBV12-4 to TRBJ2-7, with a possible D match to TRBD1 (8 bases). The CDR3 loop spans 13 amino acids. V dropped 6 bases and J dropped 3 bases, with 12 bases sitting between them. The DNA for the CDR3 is TGTGCCAGCAGAACAGGGGGGGGCTACGAGCAGTACTTC. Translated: CASRTGGGYEQYF.

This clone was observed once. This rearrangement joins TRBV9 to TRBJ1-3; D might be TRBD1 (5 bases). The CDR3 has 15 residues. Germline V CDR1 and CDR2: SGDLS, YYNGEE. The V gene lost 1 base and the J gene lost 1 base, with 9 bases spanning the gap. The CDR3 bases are TGTGCCAGCAGCGTACAGGGCTTATCTGGAAACACCATATATTTT. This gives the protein CASSVQGLSGNTIYF.

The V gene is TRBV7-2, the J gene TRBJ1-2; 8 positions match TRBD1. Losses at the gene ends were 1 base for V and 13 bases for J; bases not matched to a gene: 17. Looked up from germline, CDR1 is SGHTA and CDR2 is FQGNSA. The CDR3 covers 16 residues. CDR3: CASSLDGGRGLLDGTF. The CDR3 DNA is TGTGCCAGCAGCTTAGATGGTGGCAGGGGGCTTCTGGACGGCACCTTC.

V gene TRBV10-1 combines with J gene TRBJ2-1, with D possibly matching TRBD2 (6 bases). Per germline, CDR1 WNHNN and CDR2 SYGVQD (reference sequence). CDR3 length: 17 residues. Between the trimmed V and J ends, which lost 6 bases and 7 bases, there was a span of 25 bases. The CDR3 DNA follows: TGCGCCAGCAGCGATCGCCCCGGGACTCCAACGGGAAATGAGCAGTTCTTC. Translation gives CASSDRPGTPTGNEQFF.

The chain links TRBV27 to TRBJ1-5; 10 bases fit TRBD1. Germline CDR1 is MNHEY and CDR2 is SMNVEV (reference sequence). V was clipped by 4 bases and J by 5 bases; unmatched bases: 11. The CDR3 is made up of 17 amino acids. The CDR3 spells CASSSLTGTGEHQPQHF. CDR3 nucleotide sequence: TGTGCCAGCAGTTCCCTGACCGGGACAGGGGAACATCAGCCCCAGCATTTT.

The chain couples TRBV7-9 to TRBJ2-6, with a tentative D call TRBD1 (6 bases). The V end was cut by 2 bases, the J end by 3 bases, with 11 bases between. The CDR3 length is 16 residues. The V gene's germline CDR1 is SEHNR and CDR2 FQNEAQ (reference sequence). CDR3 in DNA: TGTGCCAGCAGCTTATTGACAGGAGGTGGGGCCAACGTCCTGACTTTC. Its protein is CASSLLTGGGANVLTF.

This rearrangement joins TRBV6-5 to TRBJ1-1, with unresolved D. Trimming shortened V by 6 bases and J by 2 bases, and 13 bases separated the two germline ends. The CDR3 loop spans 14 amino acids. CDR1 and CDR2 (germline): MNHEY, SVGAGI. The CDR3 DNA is TGTGCCAGCAGGCTATATGGGCGAAACACTGAAGCTTTCTTT. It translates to CASRLYGRNTEAFF.

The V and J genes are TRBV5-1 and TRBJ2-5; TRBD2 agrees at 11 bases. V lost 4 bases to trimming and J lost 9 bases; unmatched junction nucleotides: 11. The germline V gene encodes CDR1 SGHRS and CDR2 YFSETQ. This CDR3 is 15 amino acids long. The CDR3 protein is CASSLFSTSGDPQYF. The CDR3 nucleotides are TGCGCCAGCAGCCTTTTTTCGACTAGCGGGGACCCCCAGTACTTC.

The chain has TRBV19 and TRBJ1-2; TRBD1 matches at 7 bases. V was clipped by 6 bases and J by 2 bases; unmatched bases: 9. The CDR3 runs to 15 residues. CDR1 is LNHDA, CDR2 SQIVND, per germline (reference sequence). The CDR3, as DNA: TGTGCCAGTAGACCTCCGGGACAGCGAAACTATGGCTACACCTTC. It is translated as CASRPPGQRNYGYTF.

The CDR3 sequence: CASSYGDRASNEQYF. CDR3 in DNA: TGTGCCAGCAGTTACGGTGACAGGGCATCGAACGAGCAGTACTTC. The chain employs TRBV6-5 and TRBJ2-7; 7 bases are a match to TRBD1. Germline V gives CDR1 MNHEY, CDR2 SVGAGI. The J segment lost 5 bases and the V segment lost 2 bases, leaving 9 bases of the junction unmatched. The CDR3 length is 15 residues.

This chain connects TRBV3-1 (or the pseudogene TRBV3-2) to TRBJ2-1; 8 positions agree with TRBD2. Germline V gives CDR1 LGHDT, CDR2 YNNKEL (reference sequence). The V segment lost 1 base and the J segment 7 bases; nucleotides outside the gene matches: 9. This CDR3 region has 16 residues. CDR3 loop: CASSQAGLVNRNEQFF. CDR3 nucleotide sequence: TGTGCCAGCAGCCAAGCGGGACTAGTCAATAGGAATGAGCAGTTCTTC.

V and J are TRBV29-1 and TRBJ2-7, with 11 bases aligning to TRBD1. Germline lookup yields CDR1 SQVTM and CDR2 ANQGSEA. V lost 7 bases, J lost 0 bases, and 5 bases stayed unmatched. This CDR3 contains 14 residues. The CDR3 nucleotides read TGCAGCGCCACCGGGACAGGGGGCTCCTACGAGCAGTACTTC. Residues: CSATGTGGSYEQYF.